This is a list of T cell receptor beta chains from one sample in a study of blood T cell repertoires in COVID-19. This table comes from immunoSEQ multiplex PCR, and its TCRdb copy is limited to in-frame clones, with some not included. Here the sample spans approximately 160,000 clones, around 82% being singletons. The specimen sequenced was peripheral blood. The receptors stem from a man aged 55-75 years with active or convalescent COVID-19. CDR3s include the opening cysteine and the closing phenylalanine or tryptophan. A D gene is named only where the DNA matches it firmly. Only some rows state a clone size, as once, few, many or a class for expanded clones.

size: NA
D: NA
J: TRBJ2-1
V: TRBV18
CDR3: CASSPPRTVFNEQFF
DNA: TGTGCCAGCTCACCACCCAGGACTGTCTTTAATGAGCAGTTCTTC

size: few
D: TRBD1
J: TRBJ2-6
V: TRBV15
CDR3: CATSAVEQGATGANVLTF
DNA: TGTGCCACCAGCGCCGTCGAACAGGGGGCAACTGGGGCCAACGTCCTGACTTTC

size: NA
D: NA
J: TRBJ1-5
V: TRBV20-1
CDR3: CSASYEGQPQHF
DNA: TGCAGTGCTAGTTATGAGGGTCAGCCCCAGCATTTT

size: NA
D: TRBD2
J: TRBJ2-1
V: TRBV5-1
CDR3: CASGLAGESYNEQFF
DNA: TGCGCCAGCGGACTAGCGGGAGAGTCCTACAATGAGCAGTTCTTC

size: NA
D: NA
J: TRBJ2-1
V: TRBV28
CDR3: CASSLWAGVYNEQFF
DNA: TGTGCCAGCAGTTTATGGGCAGGGGTATACAATGAGCAGTTCTTC

size: NA
D: TRBD1
J: TRBJ2-1
V: TRBV28
CDR3: CASTPPTGGWNNEQFF
DNA: TGTGCCAGCACGCCCCCGACAGGGGGATGGAACAATGAGCAGTTCTTC

size: few
D: TRBD1
J: TRBJ2-7
V: TRBV11-2
CDR3: CASSPGQGRYEQYF
DNA: TGTGCCAGCAGCCCGGGACAGGGGAGATACGAGCAGTACTTC

size: few
D: TRBD1
J: TRBJ1-4
V: TRBV5-1
CDR3: CASSSGTGVEKLFF
DNA: TGCGCCAGCAGCTCCGGGACAGGGGTTGAAAAACTGTTTTTT

size: NA
D: NA
J: TRBJ2-2
V: TRBV5-4
CDR3: CASSVDTAGELFF
DNA: TGTGCCAGCAGCGTTGATACAGCCGGGGAGCTGTTTTTT

size: NA
D: NA
J: TRBJ1-2
V: TRBV7-8
CDR3: CASSSTGNYGYTF
DNA: TGTGCCAGCAGCTCTACAGGAAACTATGGCTACACCTTC

size: NA
D: NA
J: TRBJ1-3
V: TRBV3-1/TRBV3-2
CDR3: CASSQVSGTVSGNTIYF
DNA: TGTGCCAGCAGCCAAGTTTCCGGCACAGTCTCTGGAAACACCATATATTTT

size: once
D: NA
J: TRBJ1-1
V: TRBV9
CDR3: CASKGPRDTEAFF
DNA: TGTGCCAGTAAGGGTCCCAGGGACACTGAAGCTTTCTTT

size: few
D: NA
J: TRBJ1-3
V: TRBV5-1
CDR3: CASRPTGQPGNTIYF
DNA: TGCGCCAGCAGACCCACCGGACAGCCTGGAAACACCATATATTTT

size: NA
D: NA
J: TRBJ2-1
V: TRBV28
CDR3: CASSISGGSYNEQFF
DNA: TGTGCCAGCAGTATTAGCGGAGGCTCCTACAATGAGCAGTTCTTC

size: few
D: TRBD1
J: TRBJ2-7
V: TRBV5-4
CDR3: CASSSGQGWDEQYF
DNA: TGTGCCAGCAGCTCCGGACAGGGGTGGGACGAGCAGTACTTC

size: NA
D: NA
J: TRBJ1-4
V: TRBV27
CDR3: CASSSGTWEKLFF
DNA: TGTGCCAGCAGTTCCGGGACATGGGAAAAACTGTTTTTT

size: NA
D: TRBD2
J: TRBJ2-5
V: TRBV9
CDR3: CASSARGWTSGQETQYF
DNA: TGTGCCAGCAGCGCCCGAGGCTGGACTAGCGGCCAAGAGACCCAGTACTTC

size: NA
D: NA
J: TRBJ1-5
V: TRBV9
CDR3: CASSVGGEWPQHF
DNA: TGTGCCAGCAGCGTAGGGGGGGAATGGCCCCAGCATTTT

size: few
D: NA
J: TRBJ1-6
V: TRBV12-3/TRBV12-4
CDR3: CASRARDWDGVIF
DNA: TGTGCCAGCAGGGCGAGGGACTGGGACGGAGTAATCTTT

size: NA
D: TRBD1
J: TRBJ1-3
V: TRBV5-1
CDR3: CASSFTGQGRNTIYF
DNA: TGCGCCAGCAGCTTCACGGGACAGGGTAGAAACACCATATATTTT

size: NA
D: TRBD2
J: TRBJ2-1
V: TRBV11-2
CDR3: CASSLRLAGVYNEQFF
DNA: TGTGCCAGCAGCTTACGTCTAGCGGGGGTGTACAATGAGCAGTTCTTC

size: NA
D: TRBD1
J: TRBJ2-7
V: TRBV6-5
CDR3: CASRGQVSSYEQYF
DNA: TGTGCCAGCCGAGGACAGGTTAGCTCCTACGAGCAGTACTTC

size: NA
D: NA
J: TRBJ2-3
V: TRBV20-1
CDR3: CSASAVGGLTDTQYF
DNA: TGCAGTGCTAGTGCGGTGGGGGGGCTGACAGATACGCAGTATTTT

size: NA
D: NA
J: TRBJ1-1
V: TRBV11-2
CDR3: CASSPPGHLNTEAFF
DNA: TGTGCCAGCAGCCCGCCGGGACACCTGAACACTGAAGCTTTCTTT

size: NA
D: TRBD1
J: TRBJ1-2
V: TRBV27
CDR3: CASSSAGTDYGYTF
DNA: TGTGCCAGCAGTTCTGCCGGGACAGACTATGGCTACACCTTC

size: few
D: TRBD1
J: TRBJ2-5
V: TRBV7-2
CDR3: CASSTTTGVWETQYF
DNA: TGTGCCAGCAGCACTACGACAGGGGTCTGGGAGACCCAGTACTTC

size: NA
D: NA
J: TRBJ2-5
V: TRBV4-1
CDR3: CASSQGGTGRQETQYF
DNA: TGCGCCAGCAGCCAAGGGGGAACAGGACGCCAAGAGACCCAGTACTTC

size: NA
D: TRBD2
J: TRBJ2-7
V: TRBV7-6
CDR3: CASSLAAGGLYEQYF
DNA: TGTGCCAGCAGCTTAGCGGCGGGGGGGCTCTACGAGCAGTACTTC

size: NA
D: NA
J: TRBJ1-4
V: TRBV6-5
CDR3: CASSTGSKLEKLFF
DNA: TGTGCCAGCAGTACAGGGTCCAAGCTAGAAAAACTGTTTTTT

size: once
D: NA
J: TRBJ1-2
V: TRBV10-3
CDR3: CAISGTGSQVLTF
DNA: TGTGCCATCAGTGGAACCGGGAGCCAGGTCCTCACCTTC

size: NA
D: TRBD2
J: TRBJ2-1
V: TRBV11-3
CDR3: CASSLGLAGDNEQFF
DNA: TGTGCCAGCAGCCTAGGACTAGCGGGAGACAATGAGCAGTTCTTC

size: NA
D: TRBD2
J: TRBJ2-5
V: TRBV3-1/TRBV3-2
CDR3: CASTQAGGGTETQYF
DNA: TGTGCCAGCACCCAGGCGGGGGGGGGTACGGAGACCCAGTACTTC

size: NA
D: NA
J: TRBJ2-7
V: TRBV11-2
CDR3: CASSLKLEQYF
DNA: TGTGCCAGCAGCTTAAAGCTGGAGCAGTACTTC

size: once
D: TRBD1
J: TRBJ1-6
V: TRBV18
CDR3: CASRDRGNSPLHF
DNA: TGTGCCAGCCGAGACAGGGGTAATTCACCCCTCCACTTT

size: NA
D: NA
J: TRBJ1-3
V: TRBV29-1
CDR3: CSVEDRRGLSGNTIYF
DNA: TGCAGCGTTGAAGATCGCAGGGGCCTATCTGGAAACACCATATATTTT

size: NA
D: NA
J: TRBJ1-1
V: TRBV6-5
CDR3: CASSIGGNTEAFF
DNA: TGTGCCAGCAGCATAGGCGGAAACACTGAAGCTTTCTTT

size: NA
D: TRBD1
J: TRBJ2-3
V: TRBV5-5
CDR3: CASSGKGAMGTDTQYF
DNA: TGTGCCAGCAGCGGGAAGGGGGCTATGGGGACAGATACGCAGTATTTT

size: once
D: NA
J: TRBJ2-7
V: TRBV2
CDR3: CASTRQSSYEQYF
DNA: TGTGCCAGCACCCGACAGTCCTCCTACGAGCAGTACTTC

size: NA
D: NA
J: TRBJ2-7
V: TRBV5-1
CDR3: CASSPEGISYEQYF
DNA: TGCGCCAGCAGCCCGGAGGGGATTTCCTACGAGCAGTACTTC

size: NA
D: TRBD2
J: TRBJ2-2
V: TRBV6-5
CDR3: CASSPLAGAPGELFF
DNA: TGTGCCAGCAGCCCACTAGCGGGAGCCCCCGGGGAGCTGTTTTTT

size: NA
D: NA
J: TRBJ2-1
V: TRBV11-2
CDR3: CARAAVSSYNEQFF
DNA: TGTGCCAGGGCTGCGGTTAGCTCCTACAATGAGCAGTTCTTC

size: few
D: NA
J: TRBJ2-7
V: TRBV6-6
CDR3: CASSYLEGGEQYF
DNA: TGTGCCAGCAGTTACCTTGAAGGCGGCGAGCAGTACTTC

size: few
D: TRBD1
J: TRBJ1-1
V: TRBV27
CDR3: CASKRQGENTEAFF
DNA: TGTGCCAGCAAACGACAGGGTGAGAACACTGAAGCTTTCTTT

size: NA
D: TRBD1
J: TRBJ2-2
V: TRBV2
CDR3: CASTPRGGYTGELFF
DNA: TGTGCCAGCACCCCTCGAGGGGGCTACACCGGGGAGCTGTTTTTT

size: NA
D: NA
J: TRBJ1-4
V: TRBV6-1
CDR3: CASSEVGGTNEKLFF
DNA: TGTGCCAGCAGTGAGGTGGGGGGGACTAATGAAAAACTGTTTTTT

size: NA
D: NA
J: TRBJ1-2
V: TRBV5-4
CDR3: CASSSDSSYGYTF
DNA: TGTGCCAGCAGCAGTGACAGCTCATATGGCTACACCTTC

size: NA
D: TRBD1
J: TRBJ2-3
V: TRBV28
CDR3: CASSPPVGGVPDTQYF
DNA: TGTGCCAGCAGCCCACCGGTAGGGGGCGTCCCAGATACGCAGTATTTT

size: NA
D: NA
J: TRBJ2-2
V: TRBV28
CDR3: CASSLAELHRENTGELFF
DNA: TGTGCCAGCAGTTTAGCCGAACTTCACAGGGAGAACACCGGGGAGCTGTTTTTT